This is a list of T cell receptor beta chains from one sample in a study of early T cells in non-severe SARS-CoV-2 infection. TCRdb used MiXCR to reprocess the 5' RACE reads, holding one entry per CDR3 protein. The table has just over 80,000 distinct CDR3 sequences, about an eighth seen once. The sequencing sample was made of whole blood. These receptors were obtained from an adult who was a healthcare worker with PCR-confirmed SARS-CoV-2 infection or an uninfected control (not recorded which). The conserved cysteine and the conserved F or W are not part of the CDR3 here. Part of the rows lack a size; the others show once, few, many or a class for expanded clones.

v_gene,abundance,j_gene,CDR3aa
TRBV7-9,NA,TRBJ2-5,ASSSGTSGNLQETQY
TRBV29-1,few,TRBJ1-2,SVFDRGDYGYT
TRBV5-1,NA,TRBJ2-5,ASSSRTIQETQY
TRBV9,NA,TRBJ2-1,ASSVGGAAYNEQF
TRBV6-5,few,TRBJ1-3,ASSNTKNTIY
TRBV20-1,NA,TRBJ2-5,SARDRLAGGETQY
TRBV20-1,many,TRBJ2-7,SARLKGGDPYEQY
TRBV20-1,few,TRBJ2-5,SAGTSGGTLRETQY
TRBV6-1,NA,TRBJ1-4,ASSGAGEKLF
TRBV9,few,TRBJ1-2,ASSGPYGYT
TRBV19,few,TRBJ2-5,ASSSQRETQY
TRBV7-3,few,TRBJ2-1,ASSPRQRGDNEQF
TRBV7-2,NA,TRBJ2-1,ASSLNGGGLDEQF
TRBV29-1,many,TRBJ1-1,SVVNRGRGTTEAF
TRBV20-1,few,TRBJ1-1,SARVLGDRTEAF
TRBV20-1,many,TRBJ2-3,SARPTTFSGQY
TRBV11-2,few,TRBJ1-1,ASTSDRDSLKAF
TRBV6-5,few,TRBJ2-7,ASSYGPYEQY
TRBV6-4,NA,TRBJ2-2,ASSVDRGHTGELF
TRBV7-2,NA,TRBJ1-5,ASSPRGTDYNRPQH
TRBV24-1,many,TRBJ1-2,ATSDAKQNYGYT
TRBV5-4,few,TRBJ2-1,ASSHRVPNNEQF
TRBV19,many,TRBJ2-7,ASSIGDSLLSYEQY
TRBV5-1,NA,TRBJ2-2,ASSLAGGVLIGELF
TRBV7-6,few,TRBJ2-7,ASSLPRGSYEQY
TRBV6-5,few,TRBJ2-1,ASSYGRGGMDEQF
TRBV20-1,many,TRBJ2-1,SALGGTGGNEQF
TRBV29-1,NA,TRBJ2-1,SVDLFNEQF
TRBV7-2,NA,TRBJ2-7,ASSYQGSRQY
TRBV12-3/TRBV12-4,few,TRBJ2-2,ASSRDQGATGELF
TRBV30,many,TRBJ1-5,AWSGSNQPQH
TRBV5-1,many,TRBJ1-1,ASSHRVESEAF
TRBV6-5,once,TRBJ1-2,ASSYWRDTFLWT
TRBV19,NA,TRBJ1-2,ASSTSRGLYGYT
TRBV10-2,NA,TRBJ2-1,ASTRTGSLGYNEQF
TRBV20-1,many,TRBJ2-1,SAAARLAEYNEQF
TRBV20-1,many,TRBJ2-5,SARSGAQETQY
TRBV29-1,NA,TRBJ1-2,SVDGPAPYGYT
TRBV5-1,NA,TRBJ2-3,ASKGLGGRGDTQY
TRBV5-4,NA,TRBJ1-2,ASSLDGGYGYT
TRBV4-1,NA,TRBJ1-1,ASSPILNVGAF
TRBV6-5,NA,TRBJ1-1,ASSDALDSNKGAF
TRBV10-2,NA,TRBJ1-2,ASSEGAMLDYGYT
TRBV7-2,many,TRBJ2-6,ASSSRQGEGSGANVLT
TRBV11-2,few,TRBJ2-2,ASSWRTVNTGELF
TRBV20-1,few,TRBJ2-1,SARDPREGNEQF
TRBV11-2,many,TRBJ2-5,APPGGSGGIQETQY
TRBV7-2,few,TRBJ2-3,ASSGRLLKRTDTQY
TRBV6-5,many,TRBJ2-3,ASSYNRDRLPDTQY
TRBV20-1,few,TRBJ1-6,SATLQGYNSPLH
TRBV11-2,many,TRBJ2-1,ASSLVGGAPNEQF
TRBV29-1,NA,TRBJ2-1,SVGRLVGSNEQF
TRBV20-1,few,TRBJ2-2,SAYPGQGANGELF
TRBV19,NA,TRBJ1-2,ASSIGEGGYT